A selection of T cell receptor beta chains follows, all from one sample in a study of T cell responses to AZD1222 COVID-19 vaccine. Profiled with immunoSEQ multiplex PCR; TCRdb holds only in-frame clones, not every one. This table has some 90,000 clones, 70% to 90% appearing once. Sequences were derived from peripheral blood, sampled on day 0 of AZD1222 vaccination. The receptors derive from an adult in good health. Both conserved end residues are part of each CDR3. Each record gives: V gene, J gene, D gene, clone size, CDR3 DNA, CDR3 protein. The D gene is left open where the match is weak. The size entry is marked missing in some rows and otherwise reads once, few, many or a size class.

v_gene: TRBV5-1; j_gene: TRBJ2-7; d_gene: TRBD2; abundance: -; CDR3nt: TGCGCCAGCAGCTTGGCTAGCGGGGCAAGGAACGAGCAGTACTTC; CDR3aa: CASSLASGARNEQYF
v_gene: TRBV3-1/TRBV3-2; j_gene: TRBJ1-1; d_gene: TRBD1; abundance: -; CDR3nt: TGTGCCAGCAGCCGCAACACAGGGGGAGGCACTGAAGCTTTCTTT; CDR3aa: CASSRNTGGGTEAFF
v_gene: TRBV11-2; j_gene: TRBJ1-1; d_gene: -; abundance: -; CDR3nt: TGTGCCAGCAGCTTAGCGGCAGGGGTGAACACTGAAGCTTTCTTT; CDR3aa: CASSLAAGVNTEAFF
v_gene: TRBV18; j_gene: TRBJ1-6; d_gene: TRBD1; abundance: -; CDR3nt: TGTGCCAGCTCACCCGACAGGGGGCATTCACCCCTCCACTTT; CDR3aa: CASSPDRGHSPLHF
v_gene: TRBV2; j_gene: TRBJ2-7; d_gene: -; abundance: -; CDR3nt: TGTGCCAGCAGTGAATCTTTGGCAGTCATTAGGGGCGAGCAGTACTTC; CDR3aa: CASSESLAVIRGEQYF
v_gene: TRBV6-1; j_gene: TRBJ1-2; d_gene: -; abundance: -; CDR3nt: TGTGCCAGCAGTGATCCAGGAAACTATGGCTACACCTTC; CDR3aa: CASSDPGNYGYTF
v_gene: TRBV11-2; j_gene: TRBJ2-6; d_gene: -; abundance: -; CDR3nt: TGTGCCAGCAGCGTTTCGTACAGTAGCAACTCTGGGGCCAACGTCCTGACTTTC; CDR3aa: CASSVSYSSNSGANVLTF
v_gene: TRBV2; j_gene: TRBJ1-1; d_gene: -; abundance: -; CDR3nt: TGTGCCAGCAGTGAAGCGCTGGGGGGAACTGAAGCTTTCTTT; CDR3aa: CASSEALGGTEAFF
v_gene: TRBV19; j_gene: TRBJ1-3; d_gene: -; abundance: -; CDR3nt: TGTGCCAGTACCCACCTTAACCGACAGGCCGGAAACACCATATATTTT; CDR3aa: CASTHLNRQAGNTIYF
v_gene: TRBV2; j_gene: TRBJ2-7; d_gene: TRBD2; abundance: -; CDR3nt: TGTGCCAGCAGAACTAGCGGGAGGCCCCCGGAGTTGCTGTACTTC; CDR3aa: CASRTSGRPPELLYF
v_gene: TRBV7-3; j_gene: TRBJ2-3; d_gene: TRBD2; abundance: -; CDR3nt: TGTGCCAGCAGCTATAGCGGGAGCCCCACAGATACGCAGTATTTT; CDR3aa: CASSYSGSPTDTQYF
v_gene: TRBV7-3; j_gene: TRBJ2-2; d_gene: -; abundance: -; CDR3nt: TGTGCCAGCAGCTCCACGTGGGACACCGGGGAGCTGTTTTTT; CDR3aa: CASSSTWDTGELFF
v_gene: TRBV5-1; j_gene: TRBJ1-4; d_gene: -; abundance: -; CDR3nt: TGCGCCAGCAGCCCGGACAGTAATGAAAAACTGTTTTTT; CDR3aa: CASSPDSNEKLFF
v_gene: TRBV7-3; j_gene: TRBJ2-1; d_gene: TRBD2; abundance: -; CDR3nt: TGTGCCAGCAGCTTACGGGCTAGCGGTAGCGTACAAAATGAGCAGTTCTTC; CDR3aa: CASSLRASGSVQNEQFF
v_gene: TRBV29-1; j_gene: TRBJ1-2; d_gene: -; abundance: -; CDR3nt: TGCAGCGTTGGACCCTCTGGCGGTGGCTACACCTTC; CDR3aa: CSVGPSGGGYTF
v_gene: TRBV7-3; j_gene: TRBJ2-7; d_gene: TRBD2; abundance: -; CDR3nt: TGTGCCAGCAGCTTATCTAGCGGGGGCTTCTACGAGCAGTACTTC; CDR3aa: CASSLSSGGFYEQYF
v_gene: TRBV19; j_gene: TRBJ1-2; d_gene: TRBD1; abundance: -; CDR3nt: TGTGCCAGTAGTGCACAGGGGATCTATGGCTACACCTTC; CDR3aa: CASSAQGIYGYTF
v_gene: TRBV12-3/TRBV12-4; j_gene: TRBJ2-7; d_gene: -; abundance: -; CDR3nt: TGTGCCAGCAGTTACGACAGGCTGTACGAGCAGTACTTC; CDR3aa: CASSYDRLYEQYF
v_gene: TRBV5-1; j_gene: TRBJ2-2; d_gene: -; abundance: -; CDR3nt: TGCGCCAGCAGCTTTGGACGGGAGAACACCGGGGAGCTGTTTTTT; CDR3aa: CASSFGRENTGELFF
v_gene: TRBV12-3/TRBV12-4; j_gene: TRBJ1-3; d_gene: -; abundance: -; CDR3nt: TGTGCCAGCAGTTTCCAGGATGGAAACACCATATATTTT; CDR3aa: CASSFQDGNTIYF
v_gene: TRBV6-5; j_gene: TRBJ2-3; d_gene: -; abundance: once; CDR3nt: TGTGCCAGCAGTTACGAGAGTAGCGGCACAGATACGCAGTATTTT; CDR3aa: CASSYESSGTDTQYF
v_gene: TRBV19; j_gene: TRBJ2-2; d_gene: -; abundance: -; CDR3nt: TGTGCCAGTAGTCTTTTTAACACCGGGGAGCTGTTTTTT; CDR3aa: CASSLFNTGELFF
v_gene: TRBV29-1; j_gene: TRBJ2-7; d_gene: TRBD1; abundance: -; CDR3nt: TGCAGCGTCCGCCCAACCGGGACAGGCGCCTACGAGCAGTACTTC; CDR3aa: CSVRPTGTGAYEQYF
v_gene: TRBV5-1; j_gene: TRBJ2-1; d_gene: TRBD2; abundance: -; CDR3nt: TGCGCCAGCAGATTGTGGACTAGCGGAAACAATGAGCAGTTCTTC; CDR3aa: CASRLWTSGNNEQFF
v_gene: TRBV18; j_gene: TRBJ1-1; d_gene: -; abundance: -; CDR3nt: TGTGCCAGCTCACCAACAGGGCGGGAAGCTTTCTTT; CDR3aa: CASSPTGREAFF
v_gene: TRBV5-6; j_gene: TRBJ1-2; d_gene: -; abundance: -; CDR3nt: TGTGCCAGCAGCCTAGGGACAACCTCCCATGGCTACACCTTC; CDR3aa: CASSLGTTSHGYTF
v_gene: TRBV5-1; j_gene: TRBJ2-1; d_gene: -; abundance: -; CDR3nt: TGCGCCAGCAGCCCGACTAGACGAGTCCATGAGCAGTTCTTC; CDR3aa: CASSPTRRVHEQFF
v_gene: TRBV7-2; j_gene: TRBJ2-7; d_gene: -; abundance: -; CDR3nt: TGTGCCAGCAGCGACCGGAGGGGGGGAGGGACCTCGTACTTC; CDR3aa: CASSDRRGGGTSYF
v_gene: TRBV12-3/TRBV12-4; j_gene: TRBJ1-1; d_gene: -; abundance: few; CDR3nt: TGTGCCAGCAGTCCCCAGGGCACTGAAGCTTTCTTT; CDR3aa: CASSPQGTEAFF
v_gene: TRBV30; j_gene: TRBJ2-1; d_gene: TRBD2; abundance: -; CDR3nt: TGTGCCTGGGACGGGCTGGGACTAGCGGAGACAAATGAGCAGTTCTTC; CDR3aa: CAWDGLGLAETNEQFF
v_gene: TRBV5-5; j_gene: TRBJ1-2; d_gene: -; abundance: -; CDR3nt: TGTGCCAGCAGCGACCGAGGGGGACTCAGCTATGGCTACACCTTC; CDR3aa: CASSDRGGLSYGYTF
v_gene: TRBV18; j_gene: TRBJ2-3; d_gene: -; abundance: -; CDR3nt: TGTGCCAGCTTAGGGGGAGATACGCAGTATTTT; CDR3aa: CASLGGDTQYF
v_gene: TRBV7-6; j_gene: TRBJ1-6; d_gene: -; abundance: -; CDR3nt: TGTGCCAGCAGCCCCGGAGGCAGAAGATATTCACCCCTCCACTTT; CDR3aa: CASSPGGRRYSPLHF
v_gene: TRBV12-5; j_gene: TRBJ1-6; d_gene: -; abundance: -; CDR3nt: TGTGCTAGTGGTAGCATAGGGGTCGCGCATCTTAACTCCTATAATTCACCCCTCCACTTT; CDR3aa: CASGSIGVAHLNSYNSPLHF
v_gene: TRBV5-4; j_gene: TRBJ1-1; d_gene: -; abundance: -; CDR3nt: TGTGCCAGCAGCTTGGACCGGGAATGGAACACTGAAGCTTTCTTT; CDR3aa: CASSLDREWNTEAFF
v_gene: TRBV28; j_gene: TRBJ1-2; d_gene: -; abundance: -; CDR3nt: TGTGCCAGCAGTTTAGGGGCGGGACTCAGCTACACCTTC; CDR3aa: CASSLGAGLSYTF
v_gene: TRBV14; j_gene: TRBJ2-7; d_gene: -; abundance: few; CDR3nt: TGTGCCAGCAGCGCAAGGGGTGGGGGTGAGCAGTACTTC; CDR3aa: CASSARGGGEQYF
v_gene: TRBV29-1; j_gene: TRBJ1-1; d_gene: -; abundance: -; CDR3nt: TGCAGCGTTTCGGCGAACACTGAAGCTTTCTTT; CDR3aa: CSVSANTEAFF
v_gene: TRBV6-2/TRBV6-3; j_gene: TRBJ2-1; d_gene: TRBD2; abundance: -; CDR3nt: TGTGCCAGCCGCCGTCCGCTAGCGGATGGTGAGCAGTTCTTC; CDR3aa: CASRRPLADGEQFF
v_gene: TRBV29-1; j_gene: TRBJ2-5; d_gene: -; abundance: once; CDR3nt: TGCAGCGTCGCCCGTACGGGGCTTGGCGGTCAAGAGACCCAGTACTTC; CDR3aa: CSVARTGLGGQETQYF
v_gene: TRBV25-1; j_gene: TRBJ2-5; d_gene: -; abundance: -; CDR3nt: TGTGCCAGCAGTGAAGGGGAGACCCAGTACTTC; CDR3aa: CASSEGETQYF
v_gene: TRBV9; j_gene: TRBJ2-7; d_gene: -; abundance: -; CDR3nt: TGTGCCAGCAGCGGGGGCAACTACGAGCAGTACTTC; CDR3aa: CASSGGNYEQYF
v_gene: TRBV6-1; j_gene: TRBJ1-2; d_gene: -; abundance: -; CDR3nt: TGTGCCAGCAGTGAAGGGGCAGGGCCCTATGGCTACACCTTC; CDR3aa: CASSEGAGPYGYTF
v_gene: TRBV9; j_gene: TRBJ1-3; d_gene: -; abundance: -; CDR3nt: TGTGCCAGCAGCGTAGCGGGTTACTCTGGAAACACCATATATTTT; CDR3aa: CASSVAGYSGNTIYF
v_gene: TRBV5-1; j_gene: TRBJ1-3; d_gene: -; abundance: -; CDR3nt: TGCGCCAGCAGCTCCCTTGGAGTAGGCGGAAACACCATATATTTT; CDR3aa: CASSSLGVGGNTIYF
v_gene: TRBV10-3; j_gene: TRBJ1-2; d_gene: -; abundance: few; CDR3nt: TGTGCCATCAGTGAGTCGATCAGACAGCCCTATGGCTACACCTTC; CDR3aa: CAISESIRQPYGYTF
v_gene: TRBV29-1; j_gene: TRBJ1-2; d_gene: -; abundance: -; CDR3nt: TGCAGCGTCACCGGGGTGGGTCGGACGGCGCTAGAGCGGGCCTATGGCTACACCTTC; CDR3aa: CSVTGVGRTALERAYGYTF
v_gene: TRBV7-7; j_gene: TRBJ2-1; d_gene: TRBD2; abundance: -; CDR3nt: TGTGCTAGCAGTCCCGGACTAGCGGGAGGTGGGGAGCAGTTCTTC; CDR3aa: CASSPGLAGGGEQFF
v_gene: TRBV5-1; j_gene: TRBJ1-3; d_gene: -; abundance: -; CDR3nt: TGCGCCAGCAGAGAGGGCGGATCTGGAAACACCATATATTTT; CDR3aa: CASREGGSGNTIYF
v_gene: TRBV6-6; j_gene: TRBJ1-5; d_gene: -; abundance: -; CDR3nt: TGTGCCAGCAGTTATTCGAGTAGGGGGAACAATCAGCCCCAGCATTTT; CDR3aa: CASSYSSRGNNQPQHF
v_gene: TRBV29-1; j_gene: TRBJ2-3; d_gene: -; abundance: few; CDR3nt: TGCAGCGTCTCTAGGGTCGTTAACCGAGATACGCAGTATTTT; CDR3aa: CSVSRVVNRDTQYF
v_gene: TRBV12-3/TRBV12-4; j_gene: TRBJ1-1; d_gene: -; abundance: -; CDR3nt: TGTGCCAGCAGTTTACAACCGTTCCCTGAAGCTTTCTTT; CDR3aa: CASSLQPFPEAFF